This T cell receptor beta chain originates from a study of cytomegalovirus exposure and HLA in healthy donors. General study findings and limits: As a later analysis revealed, the rate of TCR association differed by HLA locus, with DRB1 most and HLA-C fewest. Versus the roughly 670-donor mean, an Asian-associated ancestry cluster reportedly showed fewer N-insertions in a later analysis.

A word on this clone: Its antigen is still unknown.

Germline V gives CDR1 SGHTS, CDR2 YDEGEE. Between the trimmed V and J ends, which lost 0 bases and 4 bases, there was a span of 10 bases. The CDR3 runs 14 residues. The PCR made use of 60 Vbeta and 13 Jbeta primers. Generated by immunoSEQ multiplex PCR, the TCRdb table keeps only in-frame clones and is missing some. The sample yields approximately 190,000 clones, approximately 70% seen once. The J gene is TRBJ2-5, the V gene TRBV5-8; no firm D call. The receptor was derived from a man between 35 and 55 years old in good health and CMV-seropositive. The sample consisted of PBMCs. CDR3 sequence: CASSLEPVRETQYF. DNA of the CDR3: TGTGCCAGCAGCTTGGAACCCGTTAGAGAGACCCAGTACTTC.